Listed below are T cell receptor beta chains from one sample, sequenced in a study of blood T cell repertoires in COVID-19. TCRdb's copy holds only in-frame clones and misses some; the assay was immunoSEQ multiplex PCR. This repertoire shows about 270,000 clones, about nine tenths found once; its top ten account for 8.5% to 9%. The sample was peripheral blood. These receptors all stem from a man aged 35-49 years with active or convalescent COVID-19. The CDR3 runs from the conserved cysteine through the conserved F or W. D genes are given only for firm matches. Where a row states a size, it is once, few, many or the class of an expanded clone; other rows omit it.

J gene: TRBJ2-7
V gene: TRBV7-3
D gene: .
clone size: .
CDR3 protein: CASSLGASGWGEQYF
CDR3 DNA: TGTGCCAGCAGCTTGGGGGCTAGTGGATGGGGCGAGCAGTACTTC

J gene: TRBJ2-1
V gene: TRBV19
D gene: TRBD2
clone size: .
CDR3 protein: CASSIRGGGSSYNEQFF
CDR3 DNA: TGTGCCAGTAGTATAAGGGGCGGCGGGAGCTCCTACAATGAGCAGTTCTTC

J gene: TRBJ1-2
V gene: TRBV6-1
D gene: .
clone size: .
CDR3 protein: CASSEYRRGGYTF
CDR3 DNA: TGTGCCAGCAGTGAGTACCGACGCGGTGGCTACACCTTC

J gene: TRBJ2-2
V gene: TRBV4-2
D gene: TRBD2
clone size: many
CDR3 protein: CASSQLAGDTGELFF
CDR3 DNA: TGTGCCAGCAGCCAACTAGCGGGAGACACCGGGGAGCTGTTTTTT

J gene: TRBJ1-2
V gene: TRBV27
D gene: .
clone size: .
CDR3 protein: CASSPNRNYGYTF
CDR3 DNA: TGTGCCAGCAGTCCAAACAGGAACTATGGCTACACCTTC

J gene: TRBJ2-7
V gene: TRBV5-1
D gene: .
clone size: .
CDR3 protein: CASRGRGFGEQYF
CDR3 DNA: TGCGCCAGCAGAGGCAGGGGATTTGGAGAGCAGTACTTC

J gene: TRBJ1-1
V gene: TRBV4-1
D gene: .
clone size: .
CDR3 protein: CASSRETVTEAFF
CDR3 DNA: TGCGCCAGCAGCCGAGAGACTGTTACTGAAGCTTTCTTT

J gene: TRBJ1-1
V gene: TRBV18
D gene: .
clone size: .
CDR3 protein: CASSPSEGTEAFF
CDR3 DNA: TGTGCCAGCTCACCCTCAGAGGGTACTGAAGCTTTCTTT

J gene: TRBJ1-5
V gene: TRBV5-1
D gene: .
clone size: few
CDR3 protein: CASSYSGLQPQHF
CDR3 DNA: TGCGCCAGCAGCTACTCAGGGCTTCAGCCCCAGCATTTT

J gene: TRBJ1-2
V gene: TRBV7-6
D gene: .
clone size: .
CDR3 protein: CASSDRGKIGYTF
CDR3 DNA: TGTGCCAGCAGCGACCGGGGGAAAATTGGCTACACCTTC

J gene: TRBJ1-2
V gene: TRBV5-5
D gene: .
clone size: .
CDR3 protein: CASSLSWTAYGYTF
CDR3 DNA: TGTGCCAGCAGCTTGAGTTGGACAGCCTATGGCTACACCTTC

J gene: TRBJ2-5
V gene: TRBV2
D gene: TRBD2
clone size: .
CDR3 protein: CARRRAGGAETQYF
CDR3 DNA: TGTGCCAGGCGAAGAGCGGGAGGAGCGGAGACCCAGTACTTC

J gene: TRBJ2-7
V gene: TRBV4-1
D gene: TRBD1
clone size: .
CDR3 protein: CASSQVVGTGDDEQYF
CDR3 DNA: TGCGCCAGCAGCCAAGTCGTAGGGACAGGGGACGACGAGCAGTACTTC

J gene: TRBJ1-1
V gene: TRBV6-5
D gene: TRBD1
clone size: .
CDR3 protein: CASTMTGMNTEAFF
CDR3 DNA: TGTGCCAGCACTATGACAGGGATGAACACTGAAGCTTTCTTT

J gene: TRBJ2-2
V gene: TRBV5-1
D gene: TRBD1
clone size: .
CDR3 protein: CASSSQGTQNTGELFF
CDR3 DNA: TGCGCCAGCAGCTCACAGGGGACGCAGAACACCGGGGAGCTGTTTTTT

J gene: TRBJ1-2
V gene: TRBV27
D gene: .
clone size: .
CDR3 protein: CASSLAGTNYGYTF
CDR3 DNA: TGTGCCAGCAGTTTAGCGGGGACTAACTATGGCTACACCTTC

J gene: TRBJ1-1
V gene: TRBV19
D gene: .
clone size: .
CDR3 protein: CASSIFQGNTEAFF
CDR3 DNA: TGTGCCAGTAGTATTTTCCAGGGGAACACTGAAGCTTTCTTT

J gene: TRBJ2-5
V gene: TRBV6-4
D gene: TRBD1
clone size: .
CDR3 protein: CASSDSISRGLALQETQYF
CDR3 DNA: TGTGCCAGCAGTGACTCGATAAGCAGGGGGTTAGCCTTACAAGAGACCCAGTACTTC

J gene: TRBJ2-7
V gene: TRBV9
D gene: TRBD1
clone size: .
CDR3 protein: CASSVGGQGSNEQYF
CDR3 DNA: TGTGCCAGCAGCGTGGGGGGACAGGGTTCGAACGAGCAGTACTTC

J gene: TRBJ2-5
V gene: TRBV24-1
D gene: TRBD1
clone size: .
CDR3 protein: CATSDPDAGTGGKETQYF
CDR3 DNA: TGTGCCACCAGTGATCCGGACGCCGGGACAGGGGGCAAAGAGACCCAGTACTTC

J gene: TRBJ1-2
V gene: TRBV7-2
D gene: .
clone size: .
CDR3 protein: CASSSPLGRVGGYTF
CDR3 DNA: TGTGCCAGCAGCTCCCCTCTGGGCAGGGTGGGTGGCTACACCTTC

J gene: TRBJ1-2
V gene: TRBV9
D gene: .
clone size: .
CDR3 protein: CASSVSGASTNYGYTF
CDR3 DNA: TGTGCCAGCAGCGTATCGGGAGCCTCTACTAACTATGGCTACACCTTC

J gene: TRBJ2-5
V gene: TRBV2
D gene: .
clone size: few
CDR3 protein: CASRGSEGQETQYF
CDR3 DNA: TGTGCCAGCAGAGGGTCGGAGGGACAAGAGACCCAGTACTTC

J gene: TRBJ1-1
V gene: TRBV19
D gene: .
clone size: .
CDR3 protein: CASSAKGGLTEAFF
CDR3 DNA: TGTGCCAGTAGCGCAAAGGGAGGATTGACTGAAGCTTTCTTT

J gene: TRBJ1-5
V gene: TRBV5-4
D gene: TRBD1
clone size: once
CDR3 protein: CASSLAGGENQPQHF
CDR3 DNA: TGTGCCAGCAGCTTGGCAGGGGGTGAAAATCAGCCCCAGCATTTT

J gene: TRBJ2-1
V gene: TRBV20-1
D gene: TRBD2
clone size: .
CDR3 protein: CSASAAGAYNEQFF
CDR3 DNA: TGCAGTGCTAGTGCAGCGGGGGCCTACAATGAGCAGTTCTTC

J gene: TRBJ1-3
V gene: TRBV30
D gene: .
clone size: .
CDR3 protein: CAWRSAGASGNTIYF
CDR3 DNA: TGTGCCTGGAGGTCGGCGGGGGCTTCGGGAAACACCATATATTTT

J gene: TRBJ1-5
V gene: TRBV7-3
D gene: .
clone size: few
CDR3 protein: CASSYQKADGAGNQPQHF
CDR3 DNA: TGTGCCAGCAGCTACCAGAAGGCAGATGGGGCTGGCAATCAGCCCCAGCATTTT

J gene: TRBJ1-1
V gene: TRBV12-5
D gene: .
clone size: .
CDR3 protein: CASGPYRGNTEAFF
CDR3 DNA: TGTGCTAGTGGTCCCTATCGGGGGAACACTGAAGCTTTCTTT

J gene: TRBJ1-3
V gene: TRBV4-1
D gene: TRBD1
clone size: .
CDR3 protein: CASSQGPGQGLNTIYF
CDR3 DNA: TGCGCCAGCAGCCAAGGCCCGGGACAGGGGCTAAACACCATATATTTT

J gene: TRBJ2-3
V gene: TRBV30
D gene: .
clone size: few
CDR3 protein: CAYQAENTDTQYF
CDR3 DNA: TGTGCCTACCAAGCGGAAAACACAGATACGCAGTATTTT

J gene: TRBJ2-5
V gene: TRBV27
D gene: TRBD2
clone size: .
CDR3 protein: CASSRGGETQYF
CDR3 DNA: TGTGCCAGCAGTCGGGGGGGTGAGACCCAGTACTTC

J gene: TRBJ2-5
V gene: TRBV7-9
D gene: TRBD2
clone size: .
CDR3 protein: CASSLLAGQETQYF
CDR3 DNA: TGTGCCAGCAGCTTACTAGCGGGCCAAGAGACCCAGTACTTC

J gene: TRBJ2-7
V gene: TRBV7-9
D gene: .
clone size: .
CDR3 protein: CASSLSSMTGRLEQYF
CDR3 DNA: TGTGCCAGCAGCTTAAGTTCCATGACAGGGAGGCTCGAGCAGTACTTC

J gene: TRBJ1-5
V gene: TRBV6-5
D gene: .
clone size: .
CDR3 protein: CASSYSGGSNQPQHF
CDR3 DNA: TGTGCCAGCAGTTACTCGGGAGGGAGCAATCAGCCCCAGCATTTT

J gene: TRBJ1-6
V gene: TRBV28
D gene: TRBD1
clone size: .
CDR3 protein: CASGYWDRYNSPLHF
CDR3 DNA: TGTGCCAGCGGCTACTGGGACAGATATAATTCACCCCTCCACTTT

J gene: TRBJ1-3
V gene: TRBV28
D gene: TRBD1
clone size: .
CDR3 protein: CASSTPGQGAHTIYF
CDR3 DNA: TGTGCCAGCAGTACGCCGGGACAGGGGGCTCACACCATATATTTT

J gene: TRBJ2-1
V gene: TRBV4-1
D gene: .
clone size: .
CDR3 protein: CASSQVQQNEQFF
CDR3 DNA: TGCGCCAGCAGCCAAGTACAGCAAAATGAGCAGTTCTTC

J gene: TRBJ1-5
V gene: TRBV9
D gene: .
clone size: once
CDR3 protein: CASSVGGDGQPQHF
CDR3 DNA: TGTGCCAGCAGCGTGGGGGGGGACGGTCAGCCCCAGCATTTT

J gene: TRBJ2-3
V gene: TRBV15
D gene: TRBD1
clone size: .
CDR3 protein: CATSRDPQGAHTDTQYF
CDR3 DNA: TGTGCCACCAGCAGAGATCCCCAGGGGGCACACACAGATACGCAGTATTTT

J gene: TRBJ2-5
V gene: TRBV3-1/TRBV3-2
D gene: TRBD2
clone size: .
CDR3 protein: CASSQEFRAGKDKETQYF
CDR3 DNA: TGTGCCAGCAGCCAAGAGTTCAGAGCGGGAAAGGACAAAGAGACCCAGTACTTC

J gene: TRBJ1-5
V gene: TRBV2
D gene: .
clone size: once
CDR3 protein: CASSEGRLSTGNQPQHF
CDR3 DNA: TGTGCCAGCAGTGAAGGCCGACTTTCAACGGGCAATCAGCCCCAGCATTTT